Listed here is a single T cell receptor beta chain. As yet, its antigen is unknown. The record originates from a study of T cells after yellow fever vaccination. General study points: The booster saw the reappearance of most primary-vaccination clones (approximately 96% CD4, around 88% CD8).

TCRdb fed the 5' RACE reads into MiXCR, producing one record per CDR3 protein. The sample records about 170,000 distinct CDR3 sequences, approximately 11% being singletons. The V and J ends lost 2 bases and 8 bases respectively, with 12 bases between them. Germline values: CDR1 SEHNR, CDR2 FQNEAQ (reference sequence). This CDR3 is built from 14 residues. The chain recombines TRBV7-9 with TRBJ1-4; the D gene is possibly TRBD1 (6 bases). This sequence originates from a man between 18 and 29 years old who received the YFV17D yellow fever vaccine. Sample: CD8+ T cells sorted from PBMCs, taken 15 days after the yellow fever booster vaccination. As DNA, the CDR3 is TGTGCCAGCAGCTTAATCGGACAGAGAGAAAAACTGTTTTTT. Translated, it gives CASSLIGQREKLFF.